This T cell receptor (beta chain) came from a study of blood T cell repertoires in COVID-19. Overall study context: The study drew acute and convalescent COVID-19 samples from the United States, Italy and Spain. T cells, B-cell-depleted T cells, or PBMCs supplied cDNA or gDNA.

Trimming cost V 5 bases and J 5 bases; bases outside gene matches: 12. CDR3 length equals 16 residues. Per the germline V gene, CDR1 is MDHEN and CDR2 is SYDVKM. In the authors' methods: Reference gene primers were amplified, and this amplification served to estimate nucleated cell counts. The data were produced by immunoSEQ multiplex PCR, yet TCRdb's version contains in-frame clones alone and is incomplete. V, J and clone size derive from that table, while D and trimming were established from the DNA sequence. The data contain about 220,000 clones, around 83% of them singletons. The chain uses TRBV28 and TRBJ2-7, with 10 bases aligning to TRBD2. This sequence originates from a woman aged 45-60 years with acute or convalescent COVID-19. Sample: peripheral blood. The chain's CDR3 is CASSPHSGRLKDEQYF. CDR3 nucleotide sequence: TGTGCCAGCAGTCCGCATAGCGGGAGGCTCAAGGACGAGCAGTACTTC.